This T cell receptor (beta chain) derives from a study of neurological immune-mediated disorders. Findings and limits, study-wide: Among 34 multiple sclerosis patients, phylogenetic grouping put the repertoires of 18 into a single related-CDR3 cluster, a possible signature. HTLV-1-associated myelopathy ranked highest for TCR clonal expansion and multiple sclerosis lowest, beneath healthy controls. The study found no CDR3 amino acid sequences shared by expanded clones across subjects, suggesting private repertoires in all groups.

This clonotype was observed many times. Its antigen is not known. The CDR3 runs to 13 residues. The germline V and J ends were trimmed by 10 bases and 1 base, with 8 bases remaining between them. TCRdb itself ran the 5' RACE reads through MiXCR, one entry per CDR3 protein. Of tens of thousands of distinct CDR3 sequences listed, 2.5% to 3% are singletons. V usage is TRBV12-3 or TRBV12-4 and J usage is TRBJ2-6; no reliable D call. Sequencing used PBMCs. This TCR derives from a woman in her twenties or thirties with multiple sclerosis. In DNA form, the CDR3 reads TGTGCCACCACCTATTCTGGGGCCAACGTCCTGACTTTC. Translation gives CATTYSGANVLTF.